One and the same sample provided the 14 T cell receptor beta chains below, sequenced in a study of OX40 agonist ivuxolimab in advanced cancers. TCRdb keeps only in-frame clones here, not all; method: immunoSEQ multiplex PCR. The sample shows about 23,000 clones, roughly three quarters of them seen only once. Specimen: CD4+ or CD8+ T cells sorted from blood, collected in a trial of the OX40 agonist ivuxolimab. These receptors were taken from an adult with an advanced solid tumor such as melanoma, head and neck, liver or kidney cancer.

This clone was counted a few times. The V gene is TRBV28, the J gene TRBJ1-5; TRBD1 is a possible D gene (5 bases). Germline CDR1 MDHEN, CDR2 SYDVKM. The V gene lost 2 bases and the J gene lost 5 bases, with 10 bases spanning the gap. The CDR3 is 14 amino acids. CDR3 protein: CASSLIRDHQPQHF. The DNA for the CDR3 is TGTGCCAGCAGTTTAATCAGGGACCATCAGCCCCAGCATTTT.

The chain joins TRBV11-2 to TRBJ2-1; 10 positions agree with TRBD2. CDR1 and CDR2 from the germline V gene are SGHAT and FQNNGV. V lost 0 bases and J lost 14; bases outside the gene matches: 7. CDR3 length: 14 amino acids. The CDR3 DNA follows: TGTGCCAGCAGCTTAGATCAAACTAGCGGGATGAAGTTCTTC. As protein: CASSLDQTSGMKFF.

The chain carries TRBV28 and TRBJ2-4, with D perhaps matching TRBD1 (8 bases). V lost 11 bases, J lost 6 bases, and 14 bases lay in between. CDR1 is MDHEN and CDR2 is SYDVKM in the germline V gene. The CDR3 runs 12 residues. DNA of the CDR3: TGTGCCTCGTACAGGGGGGGAAACATTCAGTACTTC. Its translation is CASYRGGNIQYF.

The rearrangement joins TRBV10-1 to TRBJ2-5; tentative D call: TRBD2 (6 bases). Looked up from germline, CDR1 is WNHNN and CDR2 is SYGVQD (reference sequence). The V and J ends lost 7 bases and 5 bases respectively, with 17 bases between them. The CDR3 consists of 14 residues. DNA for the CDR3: TGCGCCAGCATCGGAGGGACGGGAAAGGAGACCCAGTACTTC. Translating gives CASIGGTGKETQYF.

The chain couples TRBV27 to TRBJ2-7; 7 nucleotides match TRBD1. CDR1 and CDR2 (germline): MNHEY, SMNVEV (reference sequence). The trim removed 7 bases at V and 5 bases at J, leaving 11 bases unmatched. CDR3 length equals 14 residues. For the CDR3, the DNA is TGTGCCAGCAACCGACAGGGATCAGTCCACGAGCAGTACTTC. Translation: CASNRQGSVHEQYF.

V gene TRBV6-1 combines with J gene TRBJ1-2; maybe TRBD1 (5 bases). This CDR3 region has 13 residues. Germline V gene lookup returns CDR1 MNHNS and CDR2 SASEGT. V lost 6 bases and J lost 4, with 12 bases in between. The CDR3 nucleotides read TGTGCCAGCAGAGTGACAGACGGCTATGGCTACACCTTC. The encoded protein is CASRVTDGYGYTF.

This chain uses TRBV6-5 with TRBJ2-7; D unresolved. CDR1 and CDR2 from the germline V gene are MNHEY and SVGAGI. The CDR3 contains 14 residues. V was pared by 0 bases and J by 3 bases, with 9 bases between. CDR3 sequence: CASSYSTVGYEQYF. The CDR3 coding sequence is TGTGCCAGCAGTTACTCTACCGTCGGCTACGAGCAGTACTTC.

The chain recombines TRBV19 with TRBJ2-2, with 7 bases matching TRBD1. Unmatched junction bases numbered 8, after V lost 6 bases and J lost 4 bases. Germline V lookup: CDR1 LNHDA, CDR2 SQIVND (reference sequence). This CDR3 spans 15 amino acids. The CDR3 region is CASRDRFTGTGELFF. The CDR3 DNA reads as TGTGCCAGTAGGGACAGGTTTACGGGCACCGGGGAGCTGTTTTTT.

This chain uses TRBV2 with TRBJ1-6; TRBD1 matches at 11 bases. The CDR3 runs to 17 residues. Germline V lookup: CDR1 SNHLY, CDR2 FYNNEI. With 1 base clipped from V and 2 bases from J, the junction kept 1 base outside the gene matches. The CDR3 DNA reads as TGTGCCAGCAGTGAAGGGACAGGGGGCCCCTATAATTCACCCCTCCACTTT. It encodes CASSEGTGGPYNSPLHF.

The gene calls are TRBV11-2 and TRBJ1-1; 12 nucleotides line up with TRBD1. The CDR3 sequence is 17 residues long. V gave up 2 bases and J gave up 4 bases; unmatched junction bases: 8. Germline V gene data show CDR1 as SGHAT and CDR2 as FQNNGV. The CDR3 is CASSLWGQGAMGTEAFF. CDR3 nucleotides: TGTGCCAGCAGCTTATGGGGACAGGGGGCGATGGGCACTGAAGCTTTCTTT.

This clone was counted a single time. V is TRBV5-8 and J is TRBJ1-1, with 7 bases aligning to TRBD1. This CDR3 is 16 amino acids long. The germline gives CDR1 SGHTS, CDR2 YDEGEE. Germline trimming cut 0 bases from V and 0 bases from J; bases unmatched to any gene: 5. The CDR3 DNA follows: TGTGCCAGCAGCTTGGAGACAGGGCGAATGAACACTGAAGCTTTCTTT. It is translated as CASSLETGRMNTEAFF.

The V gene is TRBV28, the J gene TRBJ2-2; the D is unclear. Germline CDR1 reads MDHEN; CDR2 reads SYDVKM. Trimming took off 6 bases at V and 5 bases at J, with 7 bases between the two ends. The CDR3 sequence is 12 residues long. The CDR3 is CASSSLTGELFF. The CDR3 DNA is TGTGCCAGCAGCTCCCTGACCGGGGAGCTGTTTTTT.

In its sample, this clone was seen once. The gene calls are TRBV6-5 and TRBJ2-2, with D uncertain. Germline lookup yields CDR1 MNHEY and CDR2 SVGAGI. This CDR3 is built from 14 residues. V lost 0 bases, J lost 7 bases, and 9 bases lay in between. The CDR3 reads CASSYSGVVGELFF. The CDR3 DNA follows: TGTGCCAGCAGTTACTCTGGGGTGGTCGGGGAGCTGTTTTTT.

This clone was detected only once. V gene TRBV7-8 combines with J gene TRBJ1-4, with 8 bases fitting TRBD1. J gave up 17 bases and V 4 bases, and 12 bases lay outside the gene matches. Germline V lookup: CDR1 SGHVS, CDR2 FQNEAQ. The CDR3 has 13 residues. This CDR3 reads CASSSREAGGRFF. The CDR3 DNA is TGTGCCAGCAGCTCGCGCGAGGCAGGGGGCCGTTTTTTT.